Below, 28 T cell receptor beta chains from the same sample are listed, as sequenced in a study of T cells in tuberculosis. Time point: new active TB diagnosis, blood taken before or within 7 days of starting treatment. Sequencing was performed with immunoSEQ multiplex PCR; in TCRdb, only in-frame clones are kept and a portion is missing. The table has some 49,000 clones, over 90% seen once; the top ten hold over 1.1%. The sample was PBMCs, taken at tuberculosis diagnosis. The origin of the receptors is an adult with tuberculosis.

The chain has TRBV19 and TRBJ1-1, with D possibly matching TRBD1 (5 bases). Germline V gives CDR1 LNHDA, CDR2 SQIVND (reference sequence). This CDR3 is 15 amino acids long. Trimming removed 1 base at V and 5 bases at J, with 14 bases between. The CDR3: CASSIASGKGTEAFF. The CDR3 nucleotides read TGTGCCAGTAGTATAGCCTCAGGGAAGGGAACTGAAGCTTTCTTT.

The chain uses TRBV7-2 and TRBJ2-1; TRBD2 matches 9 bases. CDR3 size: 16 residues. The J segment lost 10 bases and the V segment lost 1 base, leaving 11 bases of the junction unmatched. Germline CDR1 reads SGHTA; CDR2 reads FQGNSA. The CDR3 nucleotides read TGTGCCAGCAGCTTAGGGACCGGCGGGAGGGCCCAAGAGCAGTTCTTC. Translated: CASSLGTGGRAQEQFF.

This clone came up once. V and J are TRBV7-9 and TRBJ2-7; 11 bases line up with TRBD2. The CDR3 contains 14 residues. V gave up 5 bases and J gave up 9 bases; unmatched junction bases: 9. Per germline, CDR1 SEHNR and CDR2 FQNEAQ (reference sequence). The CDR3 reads CASSPLAGGRVQYF. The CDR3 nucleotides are TGTGCCAGCAGCCCCTTAGCGGGAGGGCGGGTGCAGTACTTC.

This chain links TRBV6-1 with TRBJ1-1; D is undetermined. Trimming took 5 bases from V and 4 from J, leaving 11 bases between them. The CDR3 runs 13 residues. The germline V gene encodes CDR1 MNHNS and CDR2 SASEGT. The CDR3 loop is CASSRGLGTEAFF. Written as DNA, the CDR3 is TGTGCCAGCAGTCGGGGTTTAGGCACTGAAGCTTTCTTT.

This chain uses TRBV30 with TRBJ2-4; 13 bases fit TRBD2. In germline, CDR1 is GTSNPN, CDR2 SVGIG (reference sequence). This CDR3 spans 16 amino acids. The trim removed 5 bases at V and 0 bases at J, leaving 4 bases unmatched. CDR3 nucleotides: TGTGCCTGGGGGACTAGCGGGATGATAGCCAAAAACATTCAGTACTTC. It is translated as CAWGTSGMIAKNIQYF.

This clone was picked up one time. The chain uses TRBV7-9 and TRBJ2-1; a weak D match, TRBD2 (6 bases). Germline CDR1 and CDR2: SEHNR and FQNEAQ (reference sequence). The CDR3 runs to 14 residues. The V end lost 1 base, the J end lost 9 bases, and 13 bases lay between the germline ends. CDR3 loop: CASSLDLRDCEQFF. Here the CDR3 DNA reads TGTGCCAGCAGCTTAGATTTGCGGGACTGTGAGCAGTTCTTC. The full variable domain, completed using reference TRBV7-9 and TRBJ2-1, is DTGVSQNPRHKITKRGQNVTFRCDPISEHNRLYWYRQTLGQGPEFLTYFQNEAQLEKSRLLSDRFSAERPKGSFSTLEIQRTEQGDSAMYLCASSLDLRDCEQFFGPGTRLTVL.

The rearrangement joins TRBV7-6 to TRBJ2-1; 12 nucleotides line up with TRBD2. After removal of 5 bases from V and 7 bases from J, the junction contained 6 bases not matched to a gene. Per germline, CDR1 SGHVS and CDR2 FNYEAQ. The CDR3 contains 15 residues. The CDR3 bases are TGTGCCAGCAGCGTTGGGACTAGCGGGTTTAATGAGCAGTTCTTC. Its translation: CASSVGTSGFNEQFF.

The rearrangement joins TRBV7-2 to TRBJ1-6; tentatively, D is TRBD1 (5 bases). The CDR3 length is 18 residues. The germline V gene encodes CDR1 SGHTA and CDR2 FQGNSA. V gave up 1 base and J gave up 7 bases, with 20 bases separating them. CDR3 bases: TGTGCCAGCAGCTTAGAATTAAGGCCGGACATGTCAAATTCACCCCTCCACTTT. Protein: CASSLELRPDMSNSPLHF.

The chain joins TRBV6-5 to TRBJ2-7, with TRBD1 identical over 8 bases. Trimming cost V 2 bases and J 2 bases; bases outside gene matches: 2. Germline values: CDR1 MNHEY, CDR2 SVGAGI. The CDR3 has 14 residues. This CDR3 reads CASSYGQGPYEQYF. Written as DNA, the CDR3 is TGTGCCAGCAGTTACGGACAGGGTCCCTACGAGCAGTACTTC.

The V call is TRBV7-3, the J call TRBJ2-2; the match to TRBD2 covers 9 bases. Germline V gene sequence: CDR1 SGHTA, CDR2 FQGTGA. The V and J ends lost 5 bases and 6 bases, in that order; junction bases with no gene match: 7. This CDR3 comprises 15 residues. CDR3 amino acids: CASSLRGLAAGELFF. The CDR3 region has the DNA TGTGCCAGCAGCCTCCGGGGACTAGCCGCCGGGGAGCTGTTTTTT.

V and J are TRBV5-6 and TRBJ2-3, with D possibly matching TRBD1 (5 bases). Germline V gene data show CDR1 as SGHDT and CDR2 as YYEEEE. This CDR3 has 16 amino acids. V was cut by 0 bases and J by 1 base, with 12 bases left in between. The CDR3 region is CASSLVVGDGTDTQYF. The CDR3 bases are TGTGCCAGCAGCTTGGTGGTAGGGGATGGCACAGATACGCAGTATTTT.

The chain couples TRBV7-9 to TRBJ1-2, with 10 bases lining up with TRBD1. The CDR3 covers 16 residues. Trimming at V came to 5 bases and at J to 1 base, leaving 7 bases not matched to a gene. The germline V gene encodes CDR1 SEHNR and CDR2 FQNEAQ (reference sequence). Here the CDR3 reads CASSPTDRGRNYGYTF. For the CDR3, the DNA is TGTGCCAGCAGCCCTACCGACAGGGGGCGTAACTATGGCTACACCTTC.

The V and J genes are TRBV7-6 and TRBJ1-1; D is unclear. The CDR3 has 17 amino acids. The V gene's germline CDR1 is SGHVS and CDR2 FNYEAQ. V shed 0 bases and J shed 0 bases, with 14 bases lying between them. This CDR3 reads CASSLARSGVLNTEAFF. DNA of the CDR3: TGTGCCAGCAGCTTAGCGAGATCGGGAGTCCTGAACACTGAAGCTTTCTTT.

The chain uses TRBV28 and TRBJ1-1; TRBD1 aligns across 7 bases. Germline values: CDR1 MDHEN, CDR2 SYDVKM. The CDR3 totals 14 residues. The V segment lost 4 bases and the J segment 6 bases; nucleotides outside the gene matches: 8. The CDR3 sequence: CASSSPTGTPEAFF. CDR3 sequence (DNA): TGTGCCAGCAGTTCTCCGACAGGGACTCCTGAAGCTTTCTTT.

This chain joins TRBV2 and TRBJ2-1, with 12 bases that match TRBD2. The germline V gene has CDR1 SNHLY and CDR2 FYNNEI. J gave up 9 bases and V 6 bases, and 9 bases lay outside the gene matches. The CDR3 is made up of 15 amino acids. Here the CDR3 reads CASRPSSGRAPEQFF. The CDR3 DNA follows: TGTGCCAGCAGACCTTCTAGCGGGAGGGCCCCTGAGCAGTTCTTC.

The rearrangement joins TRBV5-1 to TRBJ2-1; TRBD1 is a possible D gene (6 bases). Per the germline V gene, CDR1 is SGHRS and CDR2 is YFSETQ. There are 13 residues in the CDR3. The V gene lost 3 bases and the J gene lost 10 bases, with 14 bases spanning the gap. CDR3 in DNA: TGCGCCAGCAGCTGGAGCAGGGGCAACGAGCAGTTCTTC. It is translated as CASSWSRGNEQFF.

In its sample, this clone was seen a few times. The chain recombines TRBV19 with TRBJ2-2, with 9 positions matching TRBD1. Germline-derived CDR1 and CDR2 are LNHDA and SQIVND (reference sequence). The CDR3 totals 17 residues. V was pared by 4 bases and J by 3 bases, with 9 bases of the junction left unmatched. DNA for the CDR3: TGTGCCAGTAGTACACTAGGGACAGGGAGACACACCGGGGAGCTGTTTTTT. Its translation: CASSTLGTGRHTGELFF.

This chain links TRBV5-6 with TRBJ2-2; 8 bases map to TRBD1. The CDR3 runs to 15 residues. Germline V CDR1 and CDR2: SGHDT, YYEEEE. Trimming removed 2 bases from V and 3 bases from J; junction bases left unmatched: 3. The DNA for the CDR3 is TGTGCCAGCAGCTTAGTGGACAGGGACACCGGGGAGCTGTTTTTT. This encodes CASSLVDRDTGELFF.

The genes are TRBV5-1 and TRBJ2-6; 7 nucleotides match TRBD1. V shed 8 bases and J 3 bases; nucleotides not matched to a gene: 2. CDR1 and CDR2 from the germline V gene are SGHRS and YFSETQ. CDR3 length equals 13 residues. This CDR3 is CASRQGGANVLTF. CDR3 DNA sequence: TGCGCCAGTCGACAGGGTGGGGCCAACGTCCTGACTTTC.

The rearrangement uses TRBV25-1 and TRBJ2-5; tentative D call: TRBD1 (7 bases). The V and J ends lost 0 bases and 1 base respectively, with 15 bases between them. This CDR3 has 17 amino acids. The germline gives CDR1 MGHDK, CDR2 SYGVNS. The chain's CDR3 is CASSEYLSGDSQETQYF. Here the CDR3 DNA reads TGTGCCAGCAGTGAATATCTTTCGGGGGACAGCCAAGAGACCCAGTACTTC. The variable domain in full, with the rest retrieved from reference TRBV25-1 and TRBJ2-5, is EADIYQTPRYLVIGTGKKITLECSQTMGHDKMYWYQQDPGMELHLIHYSYGVNSTEKGDLSSESTVSRIRTEHFPLTLESARPSHTSQYLCASSEYLSGDSQETQYFGPGTRLLVL.

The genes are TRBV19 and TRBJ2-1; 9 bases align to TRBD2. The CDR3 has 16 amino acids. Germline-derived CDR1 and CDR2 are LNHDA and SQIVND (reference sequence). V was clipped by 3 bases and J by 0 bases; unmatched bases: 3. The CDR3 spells CASSILAGSSYNEQFF. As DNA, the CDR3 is TGTGCCAGTAGTATTCTAGCGGGGAGCTCCTACAATGAGCAGTTCTTC.

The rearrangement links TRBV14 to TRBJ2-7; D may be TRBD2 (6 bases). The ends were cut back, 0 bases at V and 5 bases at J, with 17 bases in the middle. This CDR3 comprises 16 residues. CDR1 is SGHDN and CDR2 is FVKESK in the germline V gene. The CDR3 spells CASSQDTGSSAHEQYF. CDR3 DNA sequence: TGTGCCAGCAGCCAAGATACCGGGTCTAGCGCCCACGAGCAGTACTTC.

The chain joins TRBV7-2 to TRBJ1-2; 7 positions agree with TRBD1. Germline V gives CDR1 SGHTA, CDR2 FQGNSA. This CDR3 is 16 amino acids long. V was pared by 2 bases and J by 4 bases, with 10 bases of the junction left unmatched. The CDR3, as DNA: TGTGCCAGCAGCTTACAGGACAGGCCAACGGTCTATGGCTACACCTTC. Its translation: CASSLQDRPTVYGYTF.

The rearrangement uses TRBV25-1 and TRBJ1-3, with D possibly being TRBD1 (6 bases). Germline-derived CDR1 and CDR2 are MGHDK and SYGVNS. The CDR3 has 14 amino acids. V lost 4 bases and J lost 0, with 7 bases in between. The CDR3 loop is CASSATGSGNTIYF. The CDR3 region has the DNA TGTGCCAGCAGTGCGACAGGCTCTGGAAACACCATATATTTT.

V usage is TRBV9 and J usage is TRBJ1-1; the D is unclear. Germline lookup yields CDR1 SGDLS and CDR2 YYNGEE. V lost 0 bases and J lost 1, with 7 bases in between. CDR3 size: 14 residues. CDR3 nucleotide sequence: TGTGCCAGCAGCGTAGTAGCAGAGAACACTGAAGCTTTCTTT. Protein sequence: CASSVVAENTEAFF.

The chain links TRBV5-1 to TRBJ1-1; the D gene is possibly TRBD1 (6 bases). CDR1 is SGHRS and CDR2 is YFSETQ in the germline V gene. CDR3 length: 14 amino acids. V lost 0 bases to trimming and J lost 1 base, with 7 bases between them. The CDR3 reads CASSLDRANTEAFF. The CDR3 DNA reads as TGCGCCAGCAGCTTGGACAGGGCGAACACTGAAGCTTTCTTT. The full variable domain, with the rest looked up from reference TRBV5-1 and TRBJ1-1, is KAGVTQTPRYLIKTRGQQVTLSCSPISGHRSVSWYQQTPGQGLQFLFEYFSETQRNKGNFPGRFSGRQFSNSRSEMNVSTLELGDSALYLCASSLDRANTEAFFGQGTRLTVV.

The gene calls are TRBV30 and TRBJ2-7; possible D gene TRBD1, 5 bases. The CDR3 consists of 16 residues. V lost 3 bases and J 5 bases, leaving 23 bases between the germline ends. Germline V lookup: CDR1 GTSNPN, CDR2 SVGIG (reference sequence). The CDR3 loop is CAWSINLLLSGHEQYF. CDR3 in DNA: TGTGCCTGGAGCATAAACCTACTTCTTTCAGGGCACGAGCAGTACTTC.

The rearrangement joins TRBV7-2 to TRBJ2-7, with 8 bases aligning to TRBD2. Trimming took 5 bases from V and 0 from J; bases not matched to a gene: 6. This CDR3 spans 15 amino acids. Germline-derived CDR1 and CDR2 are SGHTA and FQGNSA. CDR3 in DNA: TGTGCCAGCAGCCCAACTAGCGGAAGCTCCTACGAGCAGTACTTC. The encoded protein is CASSPTSGSSYEQYF. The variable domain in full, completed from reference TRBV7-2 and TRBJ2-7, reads GAGVSQSPSNKVTEKGKDVELRCDPISGHTALYWYRQSLGQGLEFLIYFQGNSAPDKSGLPSDRFSAERTGGSVSTLTIQRTQQEDSAVYLCASSPTSGSSYEQYFGPGTRLTVT.